Shown below are 22 T cell receptor beta chains from a single sample sequenced in a study of post-analysis software for immune sequencing data. General study findings and limits: TRBV segments more frequent in patients than in controls numbered about 5 and included TRBV5-6, TRBV5-1 and TRBV20-1.

These TCRs' antigens remain unknown. TCR beta cDNA libraries had unique molecular identifiers. TCRdb recomputed calls from the PCR reads with MiXCR, one row per CDR3 protein. The sample yields 650,000 to 850,000 distinct CDR3 sequences, under 70% seen once. The sample consisted of blood. These receptors all stem from a girl between 10 and 17 years old with multiple sclerosis.

V gene TRBV6-2 or TRBV6-3 combines with J gene TRBJ2-4; D possibly matches TRBD1 or TRBD2 (5 bases each). The CDR3 consists of 14 residues. Germline loops: CDR1 MNHEY, CDR2 SVGEGT. The V end lost 2 bases, the J end lost 6 bases, and 11 bases lay between the germline ends. The CDR3 spells CASSYRGARNIQYF. The CDR3 DNA sequence: TGTGCCAGCAGTTACAGGGGAGCGAGAAACATTCAGTACTTC.

The V and J genes are TRBV28 and TRBJ1-2; no reliable D call. The CDR3 is made up of 15 amino acids. V lost 1 base and J 4 bases, leaving 13 bases between the germline ends. CDR1 and CDR2 (germline): MDHEN, SYDVKM. DNA for the CDR3: TGTGCCAGCAGTTTATTGGACTGGCCAGGCTATGGCTACACCTTC. As protein: CASSLLDWPGYGYTF.

The CDR3 coding sequence is TGCAGTGCTAGGGCCTCGCGGGGGATTTCGAATGAGCAGTTCTTC. Its protein is CSARASRGISNEQFF. This chain joins TRBV20-1 and TRBJ2-1, with 7 bases that match TRBD2. The V and J ends lost 3 bases and 7 bases, in that order; junction bases with no gene match: 12. The V gene's germline CDR1 is DFQATT and CDR2 SNEGSKA (reference sequence). The length of the CDR3 is 15 residues.

The CDR3: CASTRPQGAYGYTF. The CDR3 DNA sequence: TGTGCCAGCACCCGCCCTCAGGGGGCATATGGCTACACCTTC. V gene TRBV7-2 combines with J gene TRBJ1-2, with TRBD1 matching over 8 bases. Unmatched junction bases numbered 9, after V lost 7 bases and J lost 5 bases. There are 14 residues in the CDR3. From germline, CDR1 is SGHTA and CDR2 FQGNSA.

V and J are TRBV20-1 and TRBJ2-5; TRBD2 matches at 10 bases. Judging by the DNA end, TRBJ2-7 fits better; the J call may be wrong. The germline gives CDR1 DFQATT, CDR2 SNEGSKA (reference sequence). The length of the CDR3 is 14 residues. CDR3 nucleotide sequence: TGCAGTGCTAGAGATCTAGCGGGAGTCGGCGAGCAGTACTTC. Its protein is CSARDLAGVGEQYF.

The table lists this clonotype with a few counts. This chain links TRBV20-1 with TRBJ2-5, with 11 bases aligning to TRBD2. CDR3 size: 14 residues. Trimming took 2 bases from V and 5 from J; bases not matched to a gene: 4. Germline-derived CDR1 and CDR2 are DFQATT and SNEGSKA (reference sequence). The chain's CDR3 is CSARTSGRSETQYF. CDR3 sequence (DNA): TGCAGTGCTAGAACTAGCGGGAGATCCGAGACCCAGTACTTC.

J is TRBJ2-3 and V is TRBV4-1; tentative D call: TRBD2 (5 bases). Germline CDR1 is MGHRA and CDR2 is YSYEKL. V lost 0 bases to trimming and J lost 14 bases, with 18 bases between them. The CDR3 spans 14 residues. The chain's CDR3 is CASSQDSASRVRYF. In nucleotides, the CDR3 is TGCGCCAGCAGCCAAGATAGCGCTAGCCGCGTTCGGTATTTT.

This clonotype has only a few counts. The chain recombines TRBV20-1 with TRBJ2-1, with 7 bases that match TRBD1. CDR1 DFQATT and CDR2 SNEGSKA come from the germline V gene (reference sequence). The J segment lost 0 bases and the V segment lost 5 bases, leaving 13 bases of the junction unmatched. The CDR3 runs 17 residues. The chain's CDR3 is CSAGSGGRAASYNEQFF. The CDR3 region has the DNA TGCAGTGCTGGCTCAGGGGGACGGGCTGCCTCCTACAATGAGCAGTTCTTC.

The chain combines TRBV5-4 with TRBJ1-1; D is unclear. This CDR3 is 15 amino acids long. Germline CDR1 SGHNT, CDR2 YYREEE (reference sequence). The V gene lost 1 base and the J gene lost 1 base, with 11 bases spanning the gap. As DNA, the CDR3 is TGTGCCAGCAGCTTGATAGGCAGCCAGAACACTGAAGCTTTCTTT. As protein: CASSLIGSQNTEAFF.

The rearrangement joins TRBV29-1 to TRBJ2-7; the match to TRBD2 covers 11 bases. Germline loops: CDR1 SQVTM, CDR2 ANQGSEA. The trim removed 6 bases at V and 2 bases at J, leaving 3 bases unmatched. CDR3 length: 13 residues. CDR3 DNA: TGCAGCGTAAGACTAGCGGGGACCTACGAGCAGTACTTC. The encoded protein is CSVRLAGTYEQYF.

This clonotype appeared a few times. This chain connects TRBV29-1 to TRBJ1-5, with D perhaps matching TRBD1 (5 bases). V lost 4 bases and J 8 bases, leaving 15 bases between the germline ends. The CDR3 contains 13 residues. Germline values: CDR1 SQVTM, CDR2 ANQGSEA. Here the CDR3 DNA reads TGCAGCGTTGGTGACAGCTTTAGGGAGCCCCAGCATTTT. Translated, it gives CSVGDSFREPQHF.

This rearrangement joins TRBV6-6 to TRBJ2-3; unclear D gene. The CDR3 is 13 residues long. Germline-derived CDR1 and CDR2 are MNHNY and SVGAGI (reference sequence). V was clipped by 2 bases and J by 2 bases, with 5 bases between them. As DNA, the CDR3 is TGTGCCAGCAGTTACAGGCCCACAGATACGCAGTATTTT. It is translated as CASSYRPTDTQYF.

On this clonotype itself: An end of the junction does not agree with germline; a read error may underlie this. The CDR3 bases are TGTACCAGCACGCCGGGACTAGCGGACCGCGAGCAGTACTTC. It yields the protein CTSTPGLADREQYF. The chain has TRBV6-5 and TRBJ2-5, with 11 bases aligning to TRBD2. The DNA end lines up better with TRBJ2-7; the J call may be wrong. The length of the CDR3 is 14 residues. Looked up from germline, CDR1 is MNHEY and CDR2 is SVGAGI.

The genes are TRBV29-1 and TRBJ1-5; D is unclear. The CDR3 has 13 residues. Germline lookup yields CDR1 SQVTM and CDR2 ANQGSEA. V was cut by 3 bases and J by 5 bases, with 11 bases left in between. Here the CDR3 reads CSVDFTKDQPQHF. The CDR3 DNA sequence: TGCAGCGTTGATTTTACCAAGGATCAGCCCCAGCATTTT.

This chain links TRBV12-3 or TRBV12-4 with TRBJ2-7; D perhaps matches TRBD2 (7 bases). V lost 7 bases, J lost 4 bases, and 23 bases lay in between. The length of the CDR3 is 16 residues. The CDR3: CASKPGHREGGYEQYF. The CDR3 nucleotides are TGTGCCAGCAAACCGGGACACAGGGAGGGCGGTTACGAGCAGTACTTC.

The J gene is TRBJ1-1, the V gene TRBV6-2 or TRBV6-3; 7 nucleotides match TRBD1. CDR3 length equals 13 residues. The V and J ends lost 5 bases and 4 bases, in that order; junction bases with no gene match: 4. The germline V gene has CDR1 MNHEY and CDR2 SVGEGT. CDR3 nucleotide sequence: TGTGCCAGCAGTGAACAGGGGTTCACTGAAGCTTTCTTT. This gives the protein CASSEQGFTEAFF.

This clonotype has only one observation. V and J are TRBV20-1 and TRBJ1-2, with no clear D. There are 13 residues in the CDR3. V was pared by 4 bases and J by 6 bases, with 15 bases between. In germline, CDR1 is DFQATT, CDR2 SNEGSKA (reference sequence). The CDR3 here is CSATDLLRDGYTF. The DNA of the CDR3 is TGCAGTGCTACGGACCTCCTTAGGGATGGCTACACCTTC.

The chain links TRBV12-5 to TRBJ2-3; D possibly matches TRBD1 or TRBD2 (5 bases each). The germline gives CDR1 LGHNT, CDR2 FRNRAP. The ends were cut back, 6 bases at V and 2 bases at J, with 18 bases in the middle. The CDR3 totals 16 residues. CDR3 bases: TGTGCTAGTGGGAAAGGGACGGCTACCTACACAGATACGCAGTATTTT. Its translation: CASGKGTATYTDTQYF. The full variable domain, in which reference TRBV12-5 and TRBJ2-3 provide the parts outside the CDR3, is DARVTQTPRHKVTEMGQEVTMRCQPILGHNTVFWYRQTMMQGLELLAYFRNRAPLDDSGMPKDRFSAEMPDATLATLKIQPSEPRDSAVYFCASGKGTATYTDTQYFGPGTRLTVL.

This clonotype was seen a handful of times. The chain employs TRBV29-1 and TRBJ2-3, with 7 bases that match TRBD2. This CDR3 spans 13 amino acids. The junction had 8 bases not matched to a gene; V was cut back by 5 bases and J by 6 bases. The germline gives CDR1 SQVTM, CDR2 ANQGSEA. The CDR3 coding sequence is TGCAGCGTTCGAGCGGGGAGGCGGGATACGCAGTATTTT. It encodes CSVRAGRRDTQYF.

This clonotype has just a few counts. The chain uses TRBV29-1 and TRBJ2-1, with a possible D match to TRBD2 (7 bases). Per germline, CDR1 SQVTM and CDR2 ANQGSEA. The CDR3 is 13 amino acids. The CDR3 nucleotides read TGCACCGCGTGGAAGGGGGGGTACAATGAGCAGTTCTTC. Protein: CTAWKGGYNEQFF.

There are a few counts of this clonotype. The chain is built from TRBV7-9 and TRBJ2-7; TRBD1 matches 7 bases. The CDR3 length is 18 residues. V shed 5 bases and J 0 bases; nucleotides not matched to a gene: 16. Per germline, CDR1 SEHNR and CDR2 FQNEAQ (reference sequence). This chain's CDR3 is CASSPPPAGDRDSYEQYF. CDR3 nucleotide sequence: TGTGCCAGCAGCCCGCCCCCAGCCGGTGACAGGGACTCCTACGAGCAGTACTTC.

The J gene is TRBJ2-5, the V gene TRBV11-1; 7 nucleotides match TRBD1. This CDR3 spans 15 amino acids. The trim removed 5 bases at V and 5 bases at J, leaving 11 bases unmatched. Per germline, CDR1 SGHAT and CDR2 FQDESV (reference sequence). For the CDR3, the DNA is TGTGCCAGCAGCCCACAGGGGCCCACCAGGGAGACCCAGTACTTC. It is translated as CASSPQGPTRETQYF.